Below, 10 T cell receptor beta chains from the same sample are listed, as sequenced in a study of control samples from healthy donors and cancer patients. Repertoires were generated with immunoSEQ multiplex PCR, while TCRdb's copy carries only in-frame clones and drops some. The repertoire consists of some 130,000 clones, with about 95% occurring once and the leading ten covering less than 4.5%. Sample: blood. The receptors were gathered from a man under 40 in good health.

The chain links TRBV4-3 to TRBJ1-3; D ambiguous. CDR1 LGHNA and CDR2 YSLEER come from the germline V gene. V shed 1 base and J shed 8 bases, with 12 bases lying between them. This CDR3 comprises 14 residues. The CDR3 nucleotides are TGCGCCAGCAGCCAAGTGTTTGTCGGGGACACCATATATTTT. This encodes CASSQVFVGDTIYF.

The chain couples TRBV5-4 to TRBJ2-4, with D possibly being TRBD1 (5 bases). Germline CDR1 reads SGHNT; CDR2 reads YYREEE (reference sequence). This CDR3 is 14 amino acids long. V gave up 4 bases and J gave up 8 bases, with 16 bases separating them. The CDR3 spells CASSPDSPSDIQYF. The CDR3 nucleotides read TGTGCCAGCAGCCCTGACAGTCCTTCAGACATTCAGTACTTC.

The J gene is TRBJ1-2, the V gene TRBV3-1 (or the pseudogene TRBV3-2); D ambiguous. Germline V lookup: CDR1 LGHDT, CDR2 YNNKEL (reference sequence). V was shortened by 4 bases and J by 4 bases, with 16 bases between the two germline ends. The CDR3 spans 15 residues. The CDR3 DNA follows: TGTGCCAGCAGCCCGTCGGGAGGCCCCCTCTATGGCTACACCTTC. Its protein product is CASSPSGGPLYGYTF.

The rearrangement uses TRBV7-8 and TRBJ1-3; a possible D gene is TRBD1 (5 bases). The CDR3 runs 17 residues. Germline CDR1 is SGHVS and CDR2 is FQNEAQ. The V end lost 5 bases, the J end lost 0 bases, and 17 bases lay between the germline ends. The CDR3 sequence: CASSPWDRRSSGNTIYF. Written as DNA, the CDR3 is TGTGCCAGCAGCCCCTGGGACCGCAGATCCTCTGGAAACACCATATATTTT.

The V and J genes are TRBV19 and TRBJ2-2; the D is unclear. V was clipped by 3 bases and J by 5 bases, with 4 bases between them. The CDR3 runs 12 residues. Per the germline V gene, CDR1 is LNHDA and CDR2 is SQIVND (reference sequence). The chain's CDR3 is CASSIETGELFF. CDR3 nucleotide sequence: TGTGCCAGTAGTATTGAAACCGGGGAGCTGTTTTTT.

This chain joins TRBV2 and TRBJ1-2; the D is unclear. V dropped 8 bases and J dropped 0 bases, with 22 bases sitting between them. Per the germline V gene, CDR1 is SNHLY and CDR2 is FYNNEI. The CDR3 extends over 17 amino acids. CDR3 in DNA: TGTGCCAGCCGAAGAACCGGCTTAACCTTGCCTAACTATGGCTACACCTTC. Translated: CASRRTGLTLPNYGYTF.

The rearrangement links TRBV2 to TRBJ2-1; 8 bases agree with TRBD1. J gave up 0 bases and V 6 bases, and 4 bases lay outside the gene matches. The CDR3 length is 15 residues. CDR1 and CDR2 from the germline V gene are SNHLY and FYNNEI. The CDR3 DNA follows: TGTGCCAGCAGCGATGACAGGGGCTCCTACAATGAGCAGTTCTTC. This translates into CASSDDRGSYNEQFF.

The chain recombines TRBV29-1 with TRBJ2-2; tentative D call: TRBD1 (5 bases). Germline lookup yields CDR1 SQVTM and CDR2 ANQGSEA. The CDR3 is 13 residues long. Trimming left V 7 bases short and J 2 bases short, with 11 bases between. The CDR3, as DNA: TGCAGCGCCCGGACACCTAACACCGGGGAGCTGTTTTTT. Protein: CSARTPNTGELFF.

The chain uses TRBV4-1 and TRBJ1-4, with D perhaps TRBD1 (6 bases). There are 16 residues in the CDR3. CDR1 and CDR2 (germline): MGHRA, YSYEKL. V lost 1 base and J lost 8, with 17 bases in between. CDR3 loop: CASSQAEWGAGEKLFF. The CDR3 DNA is TGCGCCAGCAGCCAAGCTGAGTGGGGGGCAGGGGAAAAACTGTTTTTT.

The V gene is TRBV28, the J gene TRBJ2-5, with D unclear. This CDR3 is built from 11 residues. Trimming stripped 2 bases from V and 5 bases from J, with 3 bases between. Germline CDR1 is MDHEN and CDR2 is SYDVKM. The CDR3 sequence is CASSLGETQYF. The CDR3 DNA follows: TGTGCCAGCAGTTTAGGCGAGACCCAGTACTTC. Drawing the rest from reference TRBV28 and TRBJ2-5, the complete variable domain is DVKVTQSSRYLVKRTGEKVFLECVQDMDHENMFWYRQDPGLGLRLIYFSYDVKMKEKGDIPEGYSVSREKKERFSLILESASTNQTSMYLCASSLGETQYFGPGTRLLVL.